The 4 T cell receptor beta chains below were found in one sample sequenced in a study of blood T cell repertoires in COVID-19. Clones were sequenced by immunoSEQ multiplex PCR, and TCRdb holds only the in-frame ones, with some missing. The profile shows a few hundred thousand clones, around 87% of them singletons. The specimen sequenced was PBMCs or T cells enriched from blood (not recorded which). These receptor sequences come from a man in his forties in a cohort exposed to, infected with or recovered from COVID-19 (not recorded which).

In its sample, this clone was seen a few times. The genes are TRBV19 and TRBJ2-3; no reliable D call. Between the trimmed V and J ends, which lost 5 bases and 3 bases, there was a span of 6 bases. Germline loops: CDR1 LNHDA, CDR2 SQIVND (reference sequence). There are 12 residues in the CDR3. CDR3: CASSARTDTQYF. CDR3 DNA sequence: TGTGCCAGTAGTGCCCGGACAGATACGCAGTATTTT.

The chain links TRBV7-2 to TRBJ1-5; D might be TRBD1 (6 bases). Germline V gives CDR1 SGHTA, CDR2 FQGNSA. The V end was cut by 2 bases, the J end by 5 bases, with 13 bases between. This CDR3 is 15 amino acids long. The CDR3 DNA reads TGTGCCAGCAGCTTAACCAGGGACATCTATCAGCCCCAGCATTTT. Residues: CASSLTRDIYQPQHF.

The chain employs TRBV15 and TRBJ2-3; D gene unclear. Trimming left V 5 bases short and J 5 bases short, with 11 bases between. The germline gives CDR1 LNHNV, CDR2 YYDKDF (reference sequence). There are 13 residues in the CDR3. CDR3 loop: CATSSNAGDTQYF. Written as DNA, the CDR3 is TGTGCCACCAGCTCGAACGCCGGAGATACGCAGTATTTT.

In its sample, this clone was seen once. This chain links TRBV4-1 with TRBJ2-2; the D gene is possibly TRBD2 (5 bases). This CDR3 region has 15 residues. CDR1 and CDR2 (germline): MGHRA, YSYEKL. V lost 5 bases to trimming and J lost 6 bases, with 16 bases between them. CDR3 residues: CASSKGSGRAGELFF. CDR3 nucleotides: TGCGCCAGCAGCAAAGGGTCGGGAAGGGCCGGGGAGCTGTTTTTT.